The present T cell receptor (beta chain) was sequenced within a study of T cell repertoires in cytomegalovirus infection. V gave up 0 bases and J gave up 10 bases; unmatched junction bases: 12. CDR1 and CDR2 from the germline V gene are DFQATT and SNEGSKA (reference sequence). CDR3 size: 17 residues. TCRdb re-analysed the reads in MiXCR, keeping a single row per CDR3 protein. The repertoire consists of about 270,000 distinct CDR3 sequences, with approximately 22% occurring once and the leading ten covering 15% to 20%. About this clonotype: What it binds is unknown.

The source of this sequence is a human donor in good health (CMV status not recorded). Some clones in this sample may be carry-over from other donors' samples. The specimen comprised cultured PBMCs, sampled from culture after CMV antigen stimulation. The chain links TRBV20-1 to TRBJ2-1; 13 positions match TRBD2. Here the CDR3 DNA reads TGCAGTGCTAGAGATCTAGCAAGACTAGCGGGAGGTGGGGAGCAGTTCTTC. This sequence encodes CSARDLARLAGGGEQFF.